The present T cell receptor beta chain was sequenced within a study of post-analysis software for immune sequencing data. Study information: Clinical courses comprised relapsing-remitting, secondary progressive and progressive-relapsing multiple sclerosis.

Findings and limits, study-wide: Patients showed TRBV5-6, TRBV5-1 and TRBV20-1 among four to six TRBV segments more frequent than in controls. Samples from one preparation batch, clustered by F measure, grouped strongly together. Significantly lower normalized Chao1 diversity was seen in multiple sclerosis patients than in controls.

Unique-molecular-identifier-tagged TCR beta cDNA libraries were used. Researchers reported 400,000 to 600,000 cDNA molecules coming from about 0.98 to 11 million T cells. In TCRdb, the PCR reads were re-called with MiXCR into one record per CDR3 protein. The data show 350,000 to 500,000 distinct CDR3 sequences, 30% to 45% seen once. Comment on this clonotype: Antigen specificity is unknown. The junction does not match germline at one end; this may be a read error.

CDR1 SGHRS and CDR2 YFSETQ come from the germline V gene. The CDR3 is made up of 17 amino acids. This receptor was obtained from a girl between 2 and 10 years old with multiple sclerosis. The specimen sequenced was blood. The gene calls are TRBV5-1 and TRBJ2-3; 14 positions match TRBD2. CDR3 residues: CACSSGLAGERADTQYF. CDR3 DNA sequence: TGCGCCTGCAGCTCGGGACTAGCGGGAGAAAGGGCAGATACGCAGTATTTT.